This T cell receptor beta chain was recovered during a study of CXCR3-negative and CXCR3-positive naive CD8 T cells. Findings and limits, study-wide: TRBV-TRBJ usage was similar across naive CXCR3 subsets but distinct in memory cells. Hydrophobicity was higher for TRB CDR3s found in CXCR3-positive naive cells than in CXCR3-negative naive cells. After cryopreservation, CXCR3 expression dropped partially; most assays used fresh PBMCs.

Among CD8+ T cells, naive ones were CD45RO-CCR7+CD27+CD95-. Researchers prepared the TRB cDNA libraries using 5' RACE with UMI labels. TCRdb reprocessed the 5' RACE reads, with one entry per CDR3 protein and no DNA. The sample table sets out 95,000 to 100,000 distinct CDR3 sequences. Germline V gene data show CDR1 as MNHEY and CDR2 as SVGAGI. The CDR3 sequence is 13 residues long. As for this clonotype: Its antigen is as yet unknown.

This receptor was identified in a human donor in good health. Some clones in this sample may be carry-over from other donors' samples. Input material: naive CXCR3+ CD8+ T cells from blood. Subset described: CD45RO-CCR7+CD27+CD95- naive CD8+ T cells expressing CXCR3 (TNR3+). The rearrangement links TRBV6-5 to TRBJ2-1; TCRdb returns TRBD1, unconfirmable since there is no DNA. CDR3 sequence: CASIPYPGDEQFF.